Listed here are 24 T cell receptor beta chains from one sample, sequenced in a study of breast tumors, draining lymph nodes, adjacent tissues. Via MiXCR, TCRdb re-called the multiplex PCR reads, giving one row per CDR3 protein. Here the sample spans about 230,000 distinct CDR3 sequences, 32% being singletons. Axillary draining lymph nodes of breast cancer patients supplied the node samples. The sample taken for sequencing was axillary lymph node tissue. All receptors come from a female donor with breast cancer. Some clones in this sample may be carry-over from other donors' samples.

This clonotype has ten or more counts. J is TRBJ2-1 and V is TRBV29-1; tentatively, D is TRBD1 (5 bases). This CDR3 has 14 amino acids. Trimming removed 7 bases from V and 5 bases from J, with 18 bases in between. The germline V gene has CDR1 SQVTM and CDR2 ANQGSEA. This CDR3 reads CSAKFRGRNNEQFF. DNA of the CDR3: TGCAGCGCCAAATTTAGGGGCAGAAACAATGAGCAGTTCTTC.

The chain carries TRBV2 and TRBJ2-3, with 8 bases aligning to TRBD2. V lost 3 bases and J lost 3; bases outside the gene matches: 17. CDR1 SNHLY and CDR2 FYNNEI come from the germline V gene. This CDR3 is 19 amino acids long. CDR3 sequence: CASSDSGSLVGRVTDTQYF. The CDR3 nucleotides are TGTGCCAGCAGTGATTCGGGGAGCCTTGTCGGGAGGGTAACAGATACGCAGTATTTT.

This clonotype has ten or more counts. This chain connects TRBV19 to TRBJ2-7; TRBD2 might be the D (5 bases). Germline lookup yields CDR1 LNHDA and CDR2 SQIVND (reference sequence). V lost 5 bases and J lost 3, with 14 bases in between. This CDR3 has 14 amino acids. The CDR3 sequence: CASSSSYRDYEQYF. The CDR3 coding sequence is TGTGCCAGTAGTTCTTCTTACCGGGACTACGAGCAGTACTTC.

This clonotype was seen a few times. A much larger clone lies one base from this, so it may be a read error. The chain recombines TRBV7-3 with TRBJ2-1; D gene uncertain. The germline V gene has CDR1 SGHTA and CDR2 FQGTGA. The CDR3 sequence is 15 residues long. CDR3 bases: TGTGCCAGCAGCTTAGGGCCCGCCAAGATAAATGAGCAGCTCTTC. It codes for CASSLGPAKINEQLF.

This clonotype was counted ten times or more. V usage is TRBV19 and J usage is TRBJ2-1; maybe TRBD1 (5 bases). The CDR3 is made up of 13 amino acids. V shed 6 bases and J shed 3 bases, with 9 bases lying between them. CDR1 LNHDA and CDR2 SQIVND come from the germline V gene (reference sequence). CDR3 residues: CASRADSYNEQFF. CDR3 sequence (DNA): TGTGCCAGTAGGGCCGACAGCTACAATGAGCAGTTCTTC.

This clonotype was seen only a few times. The V gene is TRBV6-1, the J gene TRBJ1-3, with D uncertain. The V end was cut by 4 bases, the J end by 3 bases, with 7 bases between. The CDR3 loop spans 13 amino acids. In germline, CDR1 is MNHNS, CDR2 SASEGT. CDR3 in amino acids: CASSGLNGNTIYF. The CDR3 DNA reads TGTGCCAGCAGTGGACTAAATGGAAACACCATATATTTT.

As regards this clonotype: A much larger clone sits a single nucleotide away, making a read error possible. The chain uses TRBV20-1 and TRBJ2-1, with D possibly TRBD2 on 5 matching bases. This CDR3 has 13 amino acids. Germline V gene sequence: CDR1 DFQATT, CDR2 SNEGSKA (reference sequence). The chain's CDR3 is CSAWASSDNEQFF. CDR3 DNA sequence: TGCAGTGCTTGGGCTAGCTCCGACAATGAGCAGTTCTTC.

The chain combines TRBV12-3 or TRBV12-4 with TRBJ1-1; TRBD1 is a possible D gene (6 bases). V was cut by 6 bases and J by 5 bases, with 16 bases left in between. CDR3 length: 14 residues. Here the CDR3 DNA reads TGTGCCAGCAGGGGGGCAGGGAGGTATACTGAAGCTTTCTTT. This gives the protein CASRGAGRYTEAFF.

The chain employs TRBV20-1 and TRBJ1-2, with D unclear. The V gene's germline CDR1 is DFQATT and CDR2 SNEGSKA (reference sequence). The CDR3 has 14 amino acids. Trimming removed 0 bases from V and 3 bases from J, with 11 bases in between. The CDR3 nucleotides are TGCAGTGCTAGAGAGGCTTGGGCGGACTATGGCTACACCTTC. This gives the protein CSAREAWADYGYTF.

J is TRBJ2-6 and V is TRBV20-1; D gene ambiguous. CDR1 and CDR2 (germline): DFQATT, SNEGSKA (reference sequence). The CDR3 has 13 amino acids. Trimming stripped 1 base from V and 2 bases from J, with 3 bases between. CDR3 coding DNA: TGCAGTGCTAGAGGGACTGGGGCCAACGTCCTGACTTTC. It is translated as CSARGTGANVLTF.

This clonotype occurred many times. The chain uses TRBV7-9 and TRBJ2-7; TRBD2 is a possible D gene (5 bases). CDR1 SEHNR and CDR2 FQNEAQ come from the germline V gene (reference sequence). Trimming removed 2 bases from V and 7 bases from J, with 9 bases in between. This CDR3 contains 12 residues. Here the CDR3 reads CASSLPGIEQYF. The DNA for the CDR3 is TGTGCCAGCAGCTTACCCGGGATTGAGCAGTACTTC.

This clonotype was seen repeatedly, ten times or more. This chain joins TRBV24-1 and TRBJ2-7; TRBD2 matches at 11 bases. Looked up from germline, CDR1 is KGHDR and CDR2 is SFDVKD. Losses at the gene ends were 4 bases for V and 8 bases for J; bases not matched to a gene: 9. The CDR3 length is 15 residues. The CDR3 nucleotides are TGTGCCACCAGTGAAGTTACTAGCGGGAGAACCCAGCAGTACTTC. This sequence encodes CATSEVTSGRTQQYF.

This clonotype came up many times. The rearrangement uses TRBV20-1 and TRBJ1-5; D remains ambiguous. Germline CDR1 reads DFQATT; CDR2 reads SNEGSKA (reference sequence). Trimming removed 2 bases from V and 5 bases from J, with 10 bases in between. This CDR3 contains 13 residues. CDR3: CSARSTADQPQHF. The CDR3 nucleotides are TGCAGTGCTAGATCGACGGCCGATCAGCCCCAGCATTTT.

This clonotype was recorded at least ten times. The CDR3 DNA reads TGTGCCAGCGCTAGCGGCTACAATGAGCAGTTCTTC. Its protein is CASASGYNEQFF. V is TRBV6-2 or TRBV6-3 and J is TRBJ2-1; 7 bases line up with TRBD2. CDR1 is MNHEY and CDR2 is SVGEGT in the germline V gene. With V trimmed by 8 bases and J by 3 bases, 1 base remained unmatched. The CDR3 runs 12 residues.

The rearrangement uses TRBV7-9 and TRBJ2-1; D unclear. V gave up 5 bases and J gave up 4 bases, with 12 bases separating them. Germline V gene lookup returns CDR1 SEHNR and CDR2 FQNEAQ (reference sequence). This CDR3 spans 14 amino acids. CDR3 sequence (DNA): TGTGCCAGCAGCACCAGCAGTTGGTACAATGAGCAGTTCTTC. It is translated as CASSTSSWYNEQFF.

This clonotype is a singleton in its sample. The gene calls are TRBV20-1 and TRBJ2-3; 7 nucleotides line up with TRBD1. The J call may not be correct, given that the DNA end is closer to TRBJ1-5. CDR3 length: 18 residues. Germline V CDR1 and CDR2: DFQATT, SNEGSKA (reference sequence). The CDR3 spells CSARDSRGQAANTDTQHF. CDR3 DNA: TGCAGTGCTAGAGACAGCCGTGGACAGGCGGCTAACACAGATACGCAGCATTTT.

This clonotype came up once. This chain uses TRBV15 with TRBJ1-4, with a weak D call TRBD1 (6 bases). The germline V gene has CDR1 LNHNV and CDR2 YYDKDF (reference sequence). CDR3 length: 15 residues. V was pared by 0 bases and J by 8 bases, with 13 bases between. Written as DNA, the CDR3 is TGTGCCACCAGCAGAGATAGGGGGGCTGGGGAAAAACTGTTTTTT. Translation: CATSRDRGAGEKLFF.

As for this clonotype: A single base separates this from a much larger clone, so it may be a read error. This sequence joins TRBV20-1 and TRBJ2-7; D not certain. The CDR3 consists of 15 residues. Trimming pared 2 bases from V and 2 bases from J, leaving 16 bases between. CDR1 DFQATT and CDR2 SNEGSKA come from the germline V gene (reference sequence). In nucleotides, the CDR3 is TGCAGTGCTAGAAGGTTTAGGCAGGAAACCTACGAGCAGTACTTC. Amino acids: CSARRFRQETYEQYF.

This rearrangement joins TRBV15 to TRBJ2-7; D remains ambiguous. Deletions cut 6 bases from V and 3 bases from J, with 21 bases between. From germline, CDR1 is LNHNV and CDR2 YYDKDF (reference sequence). This CDR3 has 16 residues. CDR3 sequence reads: CATSDGADPLNYEQYF. The CDR3 DNA is TGTGCCACCAGTGACGGCGCGGACCCACTTAACTACGAGCAGTACTTC.

The CDR3 nucleotides are TGTGCCAGCAGCTTCTGGGGTAATTCACCCCTCCACTTT. Translated, it gives CASSFWGNSPLHF. The chain joins TRBV7-2 to TRBJ1-6; D is unclear. Germline CDR1 reads SGHTA; CDR2 reads FQGNSA. CDR3 length equals 13 residues. With 3 bases removed from V and 6 bases from J, the gap between germline ends came to 6 bases.

This clonotype has a count of ten or more. The chain joins TRBV10-3 to TRBJ1-6, with D uncertain. Trimming cost V 5 bases and J 8 bases, with 10 bases left between them. The CDR3 totals 13 residues. From germline, CDR1 is ENHRY and CDR2 SYGVKD. The CDR3 region is CAISKNPDSPLHF. DNA for the CDR3: TGTGCCATCAGTAAGAATCCGGATTCACCCCTCCACTTT.

The sample holds one count of this clonotype. The chain uses TRBV25-1 and TRBJ1-6, with 7 bases that match TRBD1. Germline CDR1 MGHDK, CDR2 SYGVNS. This CDR3 has 16 residues. Germline trimming cut 4 bases from V and 6 bases from J; bases unmatched to any gene: 9. DNA of the CDR3: TGTGCCAGCAGTGCTACCTCCGGGACAGTTAATTCACCCCTCCACTTT. Amino acids: CASSATSGTVNSPLHF.

This clonotype was recorded at least ten times. As DNA, the CDR3 is TGCAGTGCTTTTAGCGGGAGAGGGTACAATGAGCAGTTCTTC. Translated: CSAFSGRGYNEQFF. The chain has TRBV20-1 and TRBJ2-1; TRBD2 matches 9 bases. CDR3 length: 14 amino acids. Germline CDR1 and CDR2: DFQATT and SNEGSKA (reference sequence). V lost 5 bases to trimming and J lost 4 bases; unmatched junction nucleotides: 6.

V usage is TRBV20-1 and J usage is TRBJ2-7, with 12 bases that match TRBD2. The CDR3 length is 14 residues. Germline loops: CDR1 DFQATT, CDR2 SNEGSKA (reference sequence). V shed 0 bases and J 6 bases; nucleotides not matched to a gene: 3. The CDR3 region has the DNA TGCAGTGCTAGAGAACTAGCGGGGGGTTCCGAGCAGTACTTC. Translation gives CSARELAGGSEQYF.